The 32 T cell receptor beta chains below were found in one sample sequenced in a study of cytomegalovirus exposure and HLA in healthy donors. PCR employed 60 Vbeta and 13 Jbeta primers. Some clones are missing from TCRdb's copy, which holds only in-frame ones; the method was immunoSEQ multiplex PCR. The repertoire consists of around 150,000 clones, with roughly 80% occurring once and the leading ten covering approximately 13%. Material: PBMCs. All receptors derive from a woman aged 50 to 60 in good health and CMV-seronegative.

V and J are TRBV6-5 and TRBJ1-1; D is possibly TRBD1 (5 bases). This CDR3 spans 15 amino acids. The V end lost 2 bases, the J end lost 5 bases, and 15 bases lay between the germline ends. Germline V gene sequence: CDR1 MNHEY, CDR2 SVGAGI. CDR3 sequence: CASSYGGAGGTEAFF. CDR3 nucleotides: TGTGCCAGCAGTTACGGTGGGGCGGGGGGGACTGAAGCTTTCTTT.

This rearrangement joins TRBV28 to TRBJ1-1; 11 positions agree with TRBD1. With 5 bases clipped from V and 4 bases from J, the junction kept 6 bases outside the gene matches. CDR3 length: 15 amino acids. CDR1 MDHEN and CDR2 SYDVKM come from the germline V gene. DNA of the CDR3: TGTGCCAGCAGTCAATCCGGGACAGGGGGCACTGAAGCTTTCTTT. Its translation is CASSQSGTGGTEAFF. Looking up the rest from reference TRBV28 and TRBJ1-1 gives the full variable domain: DVKVTQSSRYLVKRTGEKVFLECVQDMDHENMFWYRQDPGLGLRLIYFSYDVKMKEKGDIPEGYSVSREKKERFSLILESASTNQTSMYLCASSQSGTGGTEAFFGQGTRLTVV.

The chain carries TRBV4-3 and TRBJ2-5, with D hard to call. CDR3 length: 14 residues. The V gene's germline CDR1 is LGHNA and CDR2 YSLEER. Trimming stripped 0 bases from V and 7 bases from J, with 12 bases between. The CDR3 nucleotides read TGCGCCAGCAGCCAAGATTTGCTGTCAGGGACCCAGTACTTC. Translation gives CASSQDLLSGTQYF.

The chain is built from TRBV5-6 and TRBJ2-1, with D perhaps matching TRBD2 (6 bases). The CDR3 spans 13 residues. The germline V gene has CDR1 SGHDT and CDR2 YYEEEE. The germline V and J ends were trimmed by 4 bases and 7 bases, with 12 bases remaining between them. CDR3 coding DNA: TGTGCCAGCAGCCCAATGGCGGGAAATGAGCAGTTCTTC. It translates to CASSPMAGNEQFF.

The gene calls are TRBV13 and TRBJ1-1; D remains ambiguous. Germline-derived CDR1 and CDR2 are PRHDT and FYEKMQ (reference sequence). The length of the CDR3 is 12 residues. The V and J ends lost 1 base and 5 bases respectively, with 5 bases between them. DNA for the CDR3: TGTGCCAGCAGCTTAGCTCGGACTGAAGCTTTCTTT. Encoded protein: CASSLARTEAFF.

This clone showed up just a few times. The chain has TRBV28 and TRBJ1-2; no clear D gene. There are 11 residues in the CDR3. Germline V CDR1 and CDR2: MDHEN, SYDVKM. V shed 7 bases and J shed 2 bases, with 5 bases lying between them. CDR3 in amino acids: CASTGNYGYTF. As DNA, the CDR3 is TGTGCCAGCACGGGGAACTATGGCTACACCTTC.

This CDR3 is CASSVGTFYEQYF. The CDR3 nucleotides read TGTGCCAGCAGTGTCGGGACTTTCTACGAGCAGTACTTC. The chain joins TRBV25-1 to TRBJ2-7; a weak D match, TRBD2 (6 bases). This CDR3 has 13 residues. Deletions cut 4 bases from V and 3 bases from J, with 10 bases between. Looked up from germline, CDR1 is MGHDK and CDR2 is SYGVNS.

V gene TRBV2 combines with J gene TRBJ1-1; perhaps TRBD1 as D (6 bases). Trimming shortened V by 6 bases and J by 0 bases, and 8 bases separated the two germline ends. Germline CDR1 SNHLY, CDR2 FYNNEI. This CDR3 is built from 13 residues. The CDR3 DNA follows: TGTGCCAGCAGGTGGGACATGAACACTGAAGCTTTCTTT. The encoded protein is CASRWDMNTEAFF.

The chain is built from TRBV7-2 and TRBJ1-5, with D unresolved. Per the germline V gene, CDR1 is SGHTA and CDR2 is FQGNSA. Trimming shortened V by 2 bases and J by 0 bases, and 8 bases separated the two germline ends. The CDR3 loop spans 15 amino acids. Here the CDR3 DNA reads TGTGCCAGCAGCTTAAGAAGAGATAGCAATCAGCCCCAGCATTTT. Translation gives CASSLRRDSNQPQHF.

The J gene is TRBJ2-2, the V gene TRBV7-2; possible D gene TRBD1, 6 bases. Germline V gene sequence: CDR1 SGHTA, CDR2 FQGNSA. V was shortened by 3 bases and J by 5 bases, with 10 bases between the two germline ends. This CDR3 spans 14 amino acids. The chain's CDR3 is CASSFLQGTGELFF. The CDR3 region has the DNA TGTGCCAGCAGCTTTCTACAGGGTACCGGGGAGCTGTTTTTT. The full variable domain, rest sourced from reference TRBV7-2 and TRBJ2-2, is GAGVSQSPSNKVTEKGKDVELRCDPISGHTALYWYRQSLGQGLEFLIYFQGNSAPDKSGLPSDRFSAERTGGSVSTLTIQRTQQEDSAVYLCASSFLQGTGELFFGEGSRLTVL.

The chain has TRBV28 and TRBJ1-5; 9 bases align to TRBD1. This CDR3 has 14 amino acids. With V trimmed by 7 bases and J by 7 bases, 8 bases remained unmatched. Germline V gene sequence: CDR1 MDHEN, CDR2 SYDVKM. CDR3 amino acids: CASNYDRGEQPQHF. As DNA, the CDR3 is TGTGCCAGCAACTACGACAGGGGGGAACAGCCCCAGCATTTT.

In this sample, this clone turned up once. This chain links TRBV7-2 with TRBJ1-3; possibly TRBD1 for D (6 bases). The CDR3 extends over 15 amino acids. Trimming pared 5 bases from V and 0 bases from J, leaving 11 bases between. From germline, CDR1 is SGHTA and CDR2 FQGNSA. The CDR3 loop is CASSHKQGSGNTIYF. The CDR3 nucleotides are TGTGCCAGCAGCCATAAACAGGGCTCTGGAAACACCATATATTTT.

This clone was recorded only once. The rearrangement uses TRBV29-1 and TRBJ2-1; 8 bases are shared with TRBD1. Germline CDR1 is SQVTM and CDR2 is ANQGSEA. Trimming took 7 bases from V and 3 from J; bases not matched to a gene: 8. CDR3 length equals 14 residues. Written as DNA, the CDR3 is TGCAGCGCTACCGACAGGGGTCTCTACAATGAGCAGTTCTTC. It codes for CSATDRGLYNEQFF.

In its sample, this clone was seen a few times. The chain links TRBV6-5 to TRBJ2-6; D ambiguous. The CDR3 has 14 amino acids. Trimming shortened V by 6 bases and J by 0 bases, and 6 bases separated the two germline ends. Germline V gene lookup returns CDR1 MNHEY and CDR2 SVGAGI. The DNA for the CDR3 is TGTGCCAGCAGCCCCAGCTCTGGGGCCAACGTCCTGACTTTC. Translating gives CASSPSSGANVLTF.

The chain has TRBV5-1 and TRBJ2-3; 8 bases are a match to TRBD2. CDR1 SGHRS and CDR2 YFSETQ come from the germline V gene. The CDR3 runs 16 residues. V was clipped by 2 bases and J by 0 bases; unmatched bases: 5. This CDR3 reads CASSLGLAHSTDTQYF. The CDR3 nucleotides read TGCGCCAGCAGCTTAGGACTAGCCCACAGCACAGATACGCAGTATTTT. The full variable domain, rest sourced from reference TRBV5-1 and TRBJ2-3, is KAGVTQTPRYLIKTRGQQVTLSCSPISGHRSVSWYQQTPGQGLQFLFEYFSETQRNKGNFPGRFSGRQFSNSRSEMNVSTLELGDSALYLCASSLGLAHSTDTQYFGPGTRLTVL.

For this clone: One junction end disagrees with the germline gene, perhaps due to a read error. This chain connects TRBV9 to TRBJ2-1; 16 bases line up with TRBD2. CDR3 length: 18 residues. The V gene's germline CDR1 is SGDLS and CDR2 YYNGEE. This CDR3 is CASSAGLAGGIIWDEQFF. CDR3 in DNA: TGTGCCAGTAGCGCGGGACTAGCGGGGGGGATTATCTGGGATGAGCAGTTCTTC.

This chain joins TRBV18 and TRBJ1-1; D might be TRBD1 (5 bases). The germline V gene encodes CDR1 KGHSH and CDR2 LQKENI. The CDR3 length is 14 residues. V gave up 6 bases and J gave up 2 bases, with 13 bases separating them. Written as DNA, the CDR3 is TGTGCCAGCTCCCTATCGACAGTAAACACTGAAGCTTTCTTT. It yields the protein CASSLSTVNTEAFF. The full variable domain, its missing parts supplied by reference TRBV18 and TRBJ1-1, is NAGVMQNPRHLVRRRGQEARLRCSPMKGHSHVYWYRQLPEEGLKFMVYLQKENIIDESGMPKERFSAEFPKEGPSILRIQQVVRGDSAAYFCASSLSTVNTEAFFGQGTRLTVV.

On this clone: Its ends do not fully match the called genes, so a read error is possible. The chain carries TRBV5-1 and TRBJ2-2; 11 nucleotides align to TRBD1. CDR3 size: 14 residues. Per the germline V gene, CDR1 is SGHRS and CDR2 is YFSETQ. The CDR3 is CAGSWTGGSGELFF. DNA for the CDR3: TGCGCCGGCAGCTGGACAGGGGGCTCCGGGGAGCTGTTTTTT.

The genes are TRBV27 and TRBJ1-5; D is ambiguous. V lost 5 bases to trimming and J lost 0 bases, with 5 bases between them. CDR1 and CDR2 (germline): MNHEY, SMNVEV (reference sequence). The CDR3 contains 13 residues. The CDR3 nucleotides are TGTGCCAGCAGTAAATATAGCAATCAGCCCCAGCATTTT. It specifies CASSKYSNQPQHF.

The V gene is TRBV30, the J gene TRBJ2-3, with TRBD1 identical over 9 bases. CDR3 size: 15 residues. CDR1 and CDR2 from the germline V gene are GTSNPN and SVGIG (reference sequence). Trimming removed 4 bases from V and 2 bases from J; junction bases left unmatched: 7. CDR3 in DNA: TGTGCCTGGACCGGAGGACAGGGGTACACAGATACGCAGTATTTT. As protein: CAWTGGQGYTDTQYF.

This chain connects TRBV7-9 to TRBJ2-1, with 8 bases identical to TRBD2. Trimming removed 0 bases from V and 7 bases from J; junction bases left unmatched: 11. The CDR3 length is 17 residues. Germline V CDR1 and CDR2: SEHNR, FQNEAQ (reference sequence). The CDR3 bases are TGTGCCAGCAGCTTAGCGCGGGGGACTAGGGCCCTAAATGAGCAGTTCTTC. Protein product: CASSLARGTRALNEQFF.

This clone was detected only a few times. The chain uses TRBV2 and TRBJ2-7, with D uncertain. Germline CDR1 and CDR2: SNHLY and FYNNEI. The CDR3 runs 14 residues. With 2 bases removed from V and 3 bases from J, the gap between germline ends came to 11 bases. CDR3 coding DNA: TGTGCCAGCAGTGAATCCGGAGACTTCTACGAGCAGTACTTC. This sequence encodes CASSESGDFYEQYF.

The count of this clone is one. The chain uses TRBV6-4 and TRBJ1-1; TRBD1 might be the D (5 bases). Trimming took off 8 bases at V and 5 bases at J, with 21 bases between the two ends. The germline V gene encodes CDR1 MRHNA and CDR2 SNTAGT. This CDR3 is 15 amino acids long. The CDR3 DNA is TGTGCCAGCGCCAAGCCCACTTGGGGGAGGACTGAAGCTTTCTTT. Translating gives CASAKPTWGRTEAFF.

This clone was detected once. The V and J genes are TRBV11-3 and TRBJ2-2, with 8 nucleotides matching TRBD2. Germline-derived CDR1 and CDR2 are SGHNT and YENEEA. The CDR3 contains 16 residues. Germline trimming cut 5 bases from V and 4 bases from J; bases unmatched to any gene: 9. The CDR3 is CASSPRGGTGTGELFF. In nucleotides, the CDR3 is TGTGCCAGCAGCCCCCGGGGGGGGACGGGCACCGGGGAGCTGTTTTTT. The complete variable domain, with remaining parts taken from reference TRBV11-3 and TRBJ2-2, reads EAGVVQSPRYKIIEKKQPVAFWCNPISGHNTLYWYLQNLGQGPELLIRYENEEAVDDSQLPKDRFSAERLKGVDSTLKIQPAELGDSAVYLCASSPRGGTGTGELFFGEGSRLTVL.

V usage is TRBV11-2 and J usage is TRBJ2-3; the match to TRBD2 covers 10 bases. V dropped 2 bases and J dropped 6; count of bases not matched to a gene: 5. The CDR3 contains 15 residues. CDR1 is SGHAT and CDR2 is FQNNGV in the germline V gene. CDR3 sequence reads: CASSLLAGGLDTQYF. Here the CDR3 DNA reads TGTGCCAGCAGCTTATTAGCGGGGGGATTGGATACGCAGTATTTT. Full variable domain (rest looked up from reference TRBV11-2 and TRBJ2-3): EAGVAQSPRYKIIEKRQSVAFWCNPISGHATLYWYQQILGQGPKLLIQFQNNGVVDDSQLPKDRFSAERLKGVDSTLKIQPAKLEDSAVYLCASSLLAGGLDTQYFGPGTRLTVL.

V is TRBV5-1 and J is TRBJ1-1, with D perhaps matching TRBD1 (5 bases). This CDR3 region has 14 residues. With 2 bases removed from V and 1 base from J, the gap between germline ends came to 9 bases. The germline V gene has CDR1 SGHRS and CDR2 YFSETQ. In DNA form, the CDR3 reads TGCGCCAGCAGCTTACAGGTTACGAACACTGAAGCTTTCTTT. Protein product: CASSLQVTNTEAFF.

A few counts support this clone. The chain recombines TRBV5-8 with TRBJ2-2, with a weak D call TRBD2 (5 bases). This CDR3 comprises 15 residues. The germline V gene has CDR1 SGHTS and CDR2 YDEGEE. V lost 3 bases to trimming and J lost 4 bases, with 13 bases between them. CDR3 in DNA: TGTGCCAGCAGCTCGAGGGTACGAGGCACCGGGGAGCTGTTTTTT. Residues: CASSSRVRGTGELFF.

The J gene is TRBJ2-5, the V gene TRBV5-1; 7 positions match TRBD1. The germline V gene has CDR1 SGHRS and CDR2 YFSETQ. V trimming: 4 bases; J trimming: 5 bases; junction bases outside the gene matches: 14. The CDR3 runs to 16 residues. DNA for the CDR3: TGCGCCAGCAGCCCCGAGCCAGGGGGTAATGAGGAGACCCAGTACTTC. Translated, it gives CASSPEPGGNEETQYF.

Here the CDR3 reads CASSPDPFTIATEAFF. As DNA, the CDR3 is TGTGCCAGCAGCCCCGACCCCTTTACAATAGCTACTGAAGCTTTCTTT. This chain links TRBV5-4 with TRBJ1-1, with D hard to call. The CDR3 has 16 residues. The V gene lost 4 bases and the J gene lost 5 bases, with 21 bases spanning the gap. Germline-derived CDR1 and CDR2 are SGHNT and YYREEE (reference sequence).

The chain employs TRBV11-2 and TRBJ2-2; TRBD1 is a possible D gene (6 bases). CDR1 is SGHAT and CDR2 is FQNNGV in the germline V gene. This CDR3 region has 14 residues. Trimming left V 5 bases short and J 5 bases short, with 12 bases between. This CDR3 is CASSPDRITGELFF. The DNA of the CDR3 is TGTGCCAGCAGCCCGGACAGAATTACCGGGGAGCTGTTTTTT.

Concerning this clone itself: Other DNA sequences in the sample encode the same CDR3. The chain combines TRBV5-6 with TRBJ2-7; 10 bases map to TRBD1. CDR1 and CDR2 (germline): SGHDT, YYEEEE. The CDR3 length is 15 residues. After removal of 0 bases from V and 4 bases from J, the junction contained 4 bases not matched to a gene. The CDR3 loop is CASSLVDRGPYEQYF. The DNA of the CDR3 is TGTGCCAGCAGCTTGGTAGACAGGGGGCCGTACGAGCAGTACTTC.

The rearrangement uses TRBV19 and TRBJ2-2, with D unresolved. Germline CDR1 is LNHDA and CDR2 is SQIVND (reference sequence). Between the trimmed V and J ends, which lost 1 base and 1 base, there was a span of 7 bases. The CDR3 covers 15 residues. In DNA, the CDR3 is TGTGCCAGTAGTATAGGCGATCGGAACACCGGGGAGCTGTTTTTT. This codes for CASSIGDRNTGELFF.